The present T cell receptor (beta chain) was sequenced within a study of cytomegalovirus exposure and HLA in healthy donors (dated by TCRdb to the late 2010s). About the study as a whole: An earlier analysis of approximately 600 of the donors reported 250 to 300 Gb of sequence data and some 120 million unique TCR beta sequences from some 180 million T cells. A later analysis re-examined previously published TCR beta repertoires from around 670 donors and added high-resolution HLA genotyping to investigate patterns of TCR occurrence. Every discovery cohort repertoire had been produced on one sequencing platform. Among about 400 genotyped donors of the cohort, an average of around 240,000 unique TCR beta nucleotide sequences was sequenced per donor, of which about 18% were non-productive. Rather than drawing on any new phenotypic data, the later analysis identified candidate immune exposures from TCR beta sequences and the way those sequences occurred across donors. To predict cytomegalovirus infection status, the study brought together high-throughput TCR immunosequencing, statistical association of individual TCRs with disease status, and machine learning. The study aimed to test whether signatures of past pathogen exposure could be identified by cataloging public T cell receptors. A separate validation cohort of about 110 different subjects was used in addition to the roughly 670-subject first cohort. Both class I and class II loci were covered by HLA typing, at four-digit resolution. Using immunosequencing, the study profiled T cell repertoires from 500 to 800 subjects and related those repertoires to cytomegalovirus serostatus. Genome-wide SNP genotypes for about 60% of the 666 donors were used in a later genetic analysis, which treated that subset as a discovery cohort. An early release that covered about 640 HLA-typed donors contained 300 to 350 gigabases of sequencing data and 75 million to 100 million unique TCR sequences. An earlier analysis of about 620 of the donors applied high-throughput TCR beta sequencing to assess whether each TCR beta V gene segment acted as functional or pseudogenic. Donor age, sex, ethnicity and CMV serostatus were collected together with the repertoire data. Typing coverage differed by locus: A, B, C, DRB1 and DQB1 were typed in roughly 629-630 donors, DQA1 in roughly 510, DPA1 in approximately 610, and DPB1 in around 490. Among the roughly 390 genotyped donors, approximately 77% belonged to the genetic ancestry cluster associated with self-reported Caucasian donors. Roughly five DR-DQ haplotypes were handled as single units for association and clustering because linkage in the cohort was strong. General study outcomes and caveats: In vitro tests confirmed that a few of the cytomegalovirus-associated TCR beta chains recognize cytomegalovirus antigens. Because some donors lacked HLA typing at each locus, the association tests relied only on the typed subset. When HLA alleles, especially DR and DQ, strongly co-occurred, attributing TCR associations to individual alleles was difficult. CMV serostatus was the only immune exposure information available for the cohort. A cluster of highly shared sequence variants was judged likely to be a technical artifact of the sequencing pipeline. A later analysis reported that several top co-occurrence clusters appeared linked to parvovirus B19, influenza, CMV and Epstein-Barr virus. Linkage disequilibrium might explain the correlated functional status among segregating V segments, but an unknown experimental factor could not be ruled out. According to a later genetic analysis, donors in an Asian-associated ancestry cluster had fewer N-insertions in productive TCRs than the roughly 700-donor mean. Only TCR beta chains were sequenced in this cohort, and the absence of alpha or paired-chain data limited detectable features. The authors suggested that the approach could potentially be generalized to other disease states and immunological phenotypes. A later analysis found that TCR association rates varied across HLA loci, with DRB1 alleles showing the most associated TCRs and HLA-C alleles the fewest. A further reported finding was that TCR beta sequences accurately predicted the HLA-A and HLA-B alleles for most subjects in the first cohort. Most CMV-associated TCR beta chains appeared to be HLA-restricted in a later analysis, and the HLA associations seemed to be driven largely by CMV exposure. The earlier analysis of fewer than 750 of the donors excluded around 17 rarely observed V segments, including chromosome 9 orphons, because counts were too low. A later genetic analysis associated a missense DCLRE1C variant with V-gene and J-gene trimming of TCR beta chains, and an independent cohort replicated the association. In a later analysis, more than 15,000 TCR beta sequences were associated with specific HLA alleles at a false discovery rate of 0.05. The study gave a list of 150 to 200 TCR beta chains associated with cytomegalovirus. The classifier was reported to diagnose cytomegalovirus status with high specificity and sensitivity in both the original cohort and the validation cohort. In an earlier analysis of roughly 560 of the donors, most TCR beta V segments were observed in productive rearrangements about 90% or about 30% of the time, broadly matching IMGT annotations. Across donors, most TCR sequences were observed very rarely, whereas some public TCRs were present in many individuals. The presence/absence analyses assumed that sequencing depth was roughly uniform across donors, and that assumption may not be true. In a later analysis, HLA-associated TCR beta chains were found to be more clonally expanded and to have lower generation probabilities than equally common non-associated chains. The 87-base-pair reads could not distinguish some IMGT-functional V segments, including TRBV6-2 and TRBV6-3, so those segments were excluded.

In total, 666 healthy bone marrow donors made up the cohort. Cohort members were all nominally healthy when sampled, although unrecorded immune exposures were likely present. The donor tested CMV seropositive, placing the donor among the roughly 300 seropositive members of the cohort. Each donor provided a peripheral blood sample, and peripheral blood mononuclear cells were used for TCR beta sequencing. Genomic DNA was extracted from the blood cell samples with the Qiagen DNeasy Blood Extraction Kit. The CDR3 numbers 13 residues from cysteine through phenylalanine. Kept here is only the CDR3 DNA, which spans 39 bases and is read in frame from base 1. Trimming leaves V shorter by 4 bases and J shorter by 5 bases, with the junction holding 5 bases beyond the gene matches. CDR1 SGDLS and CDR2 YYNGEE were looked up in the germline V gene. Library generation was performed with the immunoSEQ multiplex PCR assay. The multiplex PCR relied on a mix of 60 forward primers for TCR Vbeta segments and 13 reverse primers for TCR Jbeta segments. A multiplex PCR assay on genomic DNA amplified the CDR3 region of rearranged TCR beta genes. The Illumina HiSeq System was used to sequence the amplified TCR beta libraries as 87-base-pair reads. The authors processed their data as follows. A later analysis counted approximately 74 million unique TCR beta chains across the 666 repertoires, and approximately 11 million of these chains were shared by at least two donors. Raw reads were error-corrected and collapsed into unique sequences with a nearest-neighbor algorithm that merged closely related sequences to remove PCR and sequencing errors. To assign V, D and J gene segments, CDR3 sequences were aligned to IMGT reference sequences. For a sequence to be retained, a match of at least six nucleotides to both a V gene segment and a J gene segment was required. Rearrangements were classified as productive when the CDR3 lacked stop codons and remained in frame with V and J, and all other rearrangements were classified as non-productive. CDR3 was defined according to IMGT convention as the region running from the second conserved V-encoded cysteine to the conserved J-encoded phenylalanine. The earlier analysis of about 500 of the donors excluded sequences that lacked an unambiguous match to a single V gene segment. In an earlier analysis of 587 of the donors, V segments were called functional above 56.7% productive rearrangements and were called segregating when the between-donor standard deviation exceeded 5%. A statistical classification framework was built to diagnose cytomegalovirus status from the catalog of TCR beta chain sequences. A later analysis assigned V and J genes by comparing TCR nucleotide sequences with IMGT/GENE-DB human TR gene sequences. In a later analysis, CDR3 sequences and most-parsimonious VDJ recombination scenarios were assigned using the TCRdist pipeline. In a later analysis, each TCR beta chain was defined by its CDR3 amino acid sequence together with its V-gene family, and reads without a unique V-gene family were excluded. In a later analysis, 450 to 600 highly shared, low-generation-probability nucleotide sequences were removed to address suspected cross-contamination and a sequencing artifact. For each public chain, a later analysis derived a clonal expansion index from normalized ranks of inferred template counts within each repertoire. A later analysis computed generation probabilities with a VDJ recombination model fitted to out-of-frame rearrangements, and checked the results against IGoR. Hypergeometric tests were used in a later analysis to score TCR-TCR, TCR-HLA and TCR-CMV co-occurrence, with a repertoire-size bias correction applied to the TCR pairs. In a later analysis, false discovery rates were estimated by permuting HLA or CMV assignments 20 times. In a later analysis, co-occurring TCRs were grouped with DBSCAN, and TCRdist sequence similarity was added when clustering was performed within HLA-allele-positive subsets. Co-occurrence clustering excluded repertoires with fewer than 30,000 or more than 120,000 public chains, plus five with anomalous nucleotide sharing. In its TCRdb copy, this immuneACCESS table keeps in-frame sequences only and misses some clones. Where compared with another copy, unresolved V genes explain less than half of these, and the others have no known cause. The V and J calls and clone size were taken over from that table, and D and trimming were inferred from the DNA. Here the sample has some 160,000 clones; roughly 80% occur a single time. Together, the top ten hold around 9% of the sample.

Comment on this clone: Its binding antigen is unknown. Nothing much larger sits one base from this clone, and base qualities are not available.

This TCR came from a male donor in good health and CMV-seropositive. Specimen: PBMCs. Recombination connected TRBV9 to TRBJ2-5, and 7 junctional nucleotides match TRBD1. The DNA sequence reads TGTGCCAGCAGCCGACAGGGCGGGGAGACCCAGTACTTC. It translates to CASSRQGGETQYF.